This T cell receptor (beta chain) was profiled in a study of OX40 agonist ivuxolimab in advanced cancers. About the research overall: Mean age roughly 65 years, range 23 to 79; about 85% male. Study conclusions and caveats: Clonal expansion was among the lowest in partial responders at 0.1-3.0 mg/kg, especially CD8+.

The CDR3 is made up of 18 amino acids. Germline CDR1 reads MNHNS; CDR2 reads SASEGT. V lost 3 bases and J lost 2; bases outside the gene matches: 16. The data were produced by immunoSEQ multiplex PCR, yet TCRdb's version contains in-frame clones alone and is incomplete. The table lists 99,000 or so clones, 70% to 85% of them singletons, with 4.5% to 5.5% in the top ten. Comments on this clone: Its antigen is currently unknown.

The sequencing here drew on CD4+ or CD8+ T cells sorted from blood, taken in a trial of the OX40 agonist ivuxolimab. The rearrangement links TRBV6-1 to TRBJ2-7; 7 bases agree with TRBD1. This clonotype was sampled from an adult with an advanced solid tumor such as melanoma, head and neck, liver or kidney cancer. CDR3 protein: CASSDKHTYSGTAYEQYF. The CDR3, as DNA: TGTGCCAGCAGTGACAAGCATACTTACTCCGGGACAGCCTACGAGCAGTACTTC.